Listed below are T cell receptor beta chains from one sample, sequenced in a study of lymphopenia after photon versus proton radiotherapy. Measured with immunoSEQ multiplex PCR; TCRdb has only the in-frame clones, and not every one. Of around 50,000 clones listed, approximately 88% were seen once; the top ten hold around 1.9%. Specimen: peripheral blood, collected from a patient treated with proton-based radiotherapy. Source of these receptors: a man in his sixties with pancreatic cancer. The CDR3 runs from the conserved cysteine through the conserved F or W. A D gene is named only where the DNA matches it firmly. The size entry is marked missing in some rows and otherwise reads once, few, many or a size class.

TRBV27	TRBJ2-2	-	-	TGTGCCAGCAGTTTGGGGCTCGGACTGAACACCGGGGAGCTGTTTTTT	CASSLGLGLNTGELFF
TRBV6-1	TRBJ2-5	few	-	TGTGCCAGCAGTGACAGCAAATGGGTGACCCAGTACTTC	CASSDSKWVTQYF
TRBV20-1	TRBJ2-4	medium-sized	-	TGCAGTGCCGGGGACCTCGTGGTTCAGTACTTC	CSAGDLVVQYF
TRBV27	TRBJ1-2	few	TRBD1	TGTGCCAGCGCACGAGGGGTCGGACAGGGTCTTAACTATGGCTACACCTTC	CASARGVGQGLNYGYTF
TRBV5-4	TRBJ1-2	-	-	TGTGCCAGCAGCTTGGCGGGGCTAGGGACCCCTCACGGTACTAACTATGGCTACACCTTC	CASSLAGLGTPHGTNYGYTF
TRBV4-3	TRBJ1-4	-	TRBD1	TGCGCCAGCAGCCGCCTGTACAGGGGGACTAATGAAAAACTGTTTTTT	CASSRLYRGTNEKLFF
TRBV13	TRBJ2-1	-	-	TGTGCCAGCAGCCTCGGGCTCCTATCCCGGCAGTTCTTC	CASSLGLLSRQFF
TRBV7-2	TRBJ2-1	-	TRBD2	TGTGCCAGCAGCCCTTCGGGGACTAGCATCCGCGAGCAGTTCTTC	CASSPSGTSIREQFF
TRBV14	TRBJ2-3	-	-	TGTGCCAGCAGCCAAGATAACAGTAGAACAGATACGCAGTATTTT	CASSQDNSRTDTQYF
TRBV7-2	TRBJ2-6	-	-	TGTGCCAGCAGCTCCAACCCTCAAGCTGGGGCCAACGTCCTGACTTTC	CASSSNPQAGANVLTF
TRBV27	TRBJ2-3	-	TRBD1	TGTGCCAGCAGTTTAAGTCCTTCCGGGACAGGGACCGATACGCAGTATTTT	CASSLSPSGTGTDTQYF
TRBV28	TRBJ1-2	-	TRBD1	TGTGCCAGCAGTTCCCGGACAGGGGCAGACTATGGCTACACCTTC	CASSSRTGADYGYTF
TRBV13	TRBJ2-2	-	-	TGTGCCAGCAGCTCCCAGACTACCAACACCGGGGAGCTGTTTTTT	CASSSQTTNTGELFF
TRBV5-1	TRBJ2-7	-	-	TGCGCCAGCAGCTTGGACCCTCTCTCCTACGAGCAGTACTTC	CASSLDPLSYEQYF
TRBV30	TRBJ2-2	-	-	TGTGCCTGGAGACCTAGGGGGGGGAACACCGGGGAGCTGTTTTTT	CAWRPRGGNTGELFF